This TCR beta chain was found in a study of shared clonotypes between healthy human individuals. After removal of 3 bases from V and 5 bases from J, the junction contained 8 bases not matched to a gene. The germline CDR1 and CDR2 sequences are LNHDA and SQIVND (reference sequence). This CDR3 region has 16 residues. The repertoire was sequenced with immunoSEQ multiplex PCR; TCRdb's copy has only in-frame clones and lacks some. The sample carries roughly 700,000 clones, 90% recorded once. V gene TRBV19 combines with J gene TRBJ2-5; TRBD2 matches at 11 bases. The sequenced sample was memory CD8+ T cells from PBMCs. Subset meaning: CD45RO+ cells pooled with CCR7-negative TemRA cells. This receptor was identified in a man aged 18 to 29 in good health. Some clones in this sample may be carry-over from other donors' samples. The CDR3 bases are TGTGCCAGTAGTATTGGGGTAGCGGGAGGGAGTGAGACCCAGTACTTC. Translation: CASSIGVAGGSETQYF.